This passage covers 21 T cell receptor beta chains from one sample sequenced in a study of blood T cell repertoires in COVID-19 (TCRdb year 2020). The library was prepared using the immunoSEQ multiplex PCR assay. TCRdb carries this immuneACCESS record with in-frame sequences only. Its versions omit some clonotypes, under half of them owing to an unresolved V gene in the studies checked, with the rest unexplained. Present in this sample are 35,000 to 45,000 clones, roughly 90% of which were seen just once. The top ten constitute around 2.4% of the sample. Sequenced sample: peripheral blood. These receptor sequences come from a human donor in a cohort sampled during active COVID-19.

CDR3 loop: CASSPGRILMNTEAFF. The CDR3 DNA is TGTGCCAGCAGCCCAGGTAGGATACTCATGAACACTGAAGCTTTCTTT. The chain combines TRBV11-2 with TRBJ1-1; D gene uncertain. The CDR3 extends over 16 amino acids. Germline V CDR1 and CDR2: SGHAT, FQNNGV. The V gene lost 5 bases and the J gene lost 0 bases, with 16 bases spanning the gap. Complete variable domain (other parts from reference TRBV11-2 and TRBJ1-1): EAGVAQSPRYKIIEKRQSVAFWCNPISGHATLYWYQQILGQGPKLLIQFQNNGVVDDSQLPKDRFSAERLKGVDSTLKIQPAKLEDSAVYLCASSPGRILMNTEAFFGQGTRLTVV.

The V call is TRBV5-8, the J call TRBJ2-5; D not resolved. This CDR3 is 14 amino acids long. Between the trimmed V and J ends, which lost 0 bases and 1 base, there was a span of 7 bases. Germline CDR1 is SGHTS and CDR2 is YDEGEE. CDR3 DNA: TGTGCCAGCAGCTTGGAACCGGGCCAAGAGACCCAGTACTTC. Translation gives CASSLEPGQETQYF.

This sequence joins TRBV6-5 and TRBJ1-2, with 7 positions matching TRBD1. With 2 bases clipped from V and 8 bases from J, the junction kept 8 bases outside the gene matches. Germline V lookup: CDR1 MNHEY, CDR2 SVGAGI. The CDR3 has 14 residues. CDR3 DNA: TGTGCCAGCAGTTACCCGACAGGGACGAGGGGCTACACCTTC. This sequence encodes CASSYPTGTRGYTF.

V is TRBV27 and J is TRBJ2-1; 15 nucleotides match TRBD2. The junction had 10 bases not matched to a gene; V was cut back by 3 bases and J by 7 bases. Germline V gene sequence: CDR1 MNHEY, CDR2 SMNVEV (reference sequence). The CDR3 runs 18 residues. The CDR3, as DNA: TGTGCCAGCAGTTTGTGGGGACTAGCGGGGGGTTCCCTGAATGAGCAGTTCTTC. This codes for CASSLWGLAGGSLNEQFF.

This clone was seen a handful of times. The chain recombines TRBV4-1 with TRBJ2-7; 9 nucleotides line up with TRBD2. The CDR3 covers 17 residues. V shed 1 base and J 2 bases; nucleotides not matched to a gene: 9. In germline, CDR1 is MGHRA, CDR2 YSYEKL. In DNA form, the CDR3 reads TGCGCCAGCAGCCAAGCAAATCTAGCGGGGCCTACCTACGAGCAGTACTTC. Protein: CASSQANLAGPTYEQYF.

The chain has TRBV9 and TRBJ1-1; D is unresolved. The germline V and J ends were trimmed by 0 bases and 5 bases, with 14 bases remaining between them. This CDR3 contains 15 residues. Germline lookup yields CDR1 SGDLS and CDR2 YYNGEE. The CDR3 DNA is TGTGCCAGCAGCGTAGCGGACGGGATTTGGACTGAAGCTTTCTTT. It translates to CASSVADGIWTEAFF.

This chain uses TRBV7-3 with TRBJ2-2, with 7 bases matching TRBD2. There are 16 residues in the CDR3. CDR1 and CDR2 from the germline V gene are SGHTA and FQGTGA. Losses at the gene ends were 3 bases for V and 0 bases for J; bases not matched to a gene: 4. The DNA for the CDR3 is TGTGCCAGCAGCTTTGGAGGACTAGCGAACACCGGGGAGCTGTTTTTT. Translating gives CASSFGGLANTGELFF.

The rearrangement joins TRBV12-3 or TRBV12-4 to TRBJ2-2, with 7 bases aligning to TRBD1. V was clipped by 1 base and J by 9 bases; unmatched bases: 2. The CDR3 is 13 residues long. CDR3 amino acids: CASSLDRGRELFF. The CDR3, as DNA: TGTGCCAGCAGTTTAGACAGGGGACGGGAGCTGTTTTTT.

The chain couples TRBV18 to TRBJ1-6, with 8 bases that match TRBD1. Germline V CDR1 and CDR2: KGHSH, LQKENI. The CDR3 loop spans 15 amino acids. Losses at the gene ends were 2 bases for V and 7 bases for J; bases not matched to a gene: 4. CDR3 amino acids: CASSPGQGQNSPLHF. In nucleotides, the CDR3 is TGTGCCAGCTCACCAGGACAGGGTCAGAATTCACCCCTCCACTTT.

The rearrangement uses TRBV5-1 and TRBJ2-7; D not certain. V lost 4 bases, J lost 1 base, and 9 bases lay in between. The CDR3 contains 13 residues. Germline CDR1 and CDR2: SGHRS and YFSETQ. CDR3: CASSDTLSYEQYF. Written as DNA, the CDR3 is TGCGCCAGCAGCGATACCCTATCCTACGAGCAGTACTTC.

The chain recombines TRBV3-1 (or the pseudogene TRBV3-2) with TRBJ1-6; tentative D call: TRBD1 (5 bases). The germline V gene encodes CDR1 LGHDT and CDR2 YNNKEL (reference sequence). With 4 bases removed from V and 7 bases from J, the gap between germline ends came to 8 bases. CDR3 length equals 13 residues. The CDR3: CASSPGNNSPLHF. In nucleotides, the CDR3 is TGTGCCAGCAGCCCAGGGAACAATTCACCCCTCCACTTT.

The V gene is TRBV2, the J gene TRBJ1-1, with 8 bases lining up with TRBD1. CDR1 is SNHLY and CDR2 is FYNNEI in the germline V gene. The junction had 5 bases not matched to a gene; V was cut back by 1 base and J by 4 bases. This CDR3 is 15 amino acids long. CDR3 nucleotides: TGTGCCAGCAGTGAAGGGTGGACAGGGCGCACTGAAGCTTTCTTT. Amino acid sequence: CASSEGWTGRTEAFF.

CDR3 protein: CASSQETSGKNIQYF. In nucleotides, the CDR3 is TGTGCCAGCAGCCAAGAGACTAGCGGGAAAAACATTCAGTACTTC. The chain combines TRBV3-1 (or the pseudogene TRBV3-2) with TRBJ2-4, with 10 bases lining up with TRBD2. Per germline, CDR1 LGHDT and CDR2 YNNKEL (reference sequence). The CDR3 spans 15 residues. V trimming: 0 bases; J trimming: 4 bases; junction bases outside the gene matches: 0.

The J gene is TRBJ2-6, the V gene TRBV7-9; 7 bases map to TRBD1. The germline V gene encodes CDR1 SEHNR and CDR2 FQNEAQ (reference sequence). J lost 4 bases, V lost 6 bases, and 6 bases had no gene match. The CDR3 is 15 amino acids. CDR3 region: CASSDDRAGANVLTF. Written as DNA, the CDR3 is TGTGCCAGCAGTGACGACAGGGCCGGGGCCAACGTCCTGACTTTC.

The V call is TRBV4-1, the J call TRBJ2-7, with 8 nucleotides matching TRBD1. With V trimmed by 4 bases and J by 2 bases, 10 bases remained unmatched. The CDR3 runs to 16 residues. CDR1 MGHRA and CDR2 YSYEKL come from the germline V gene. The CDR3 sequence is CASSPNPGQGPYEQYF. CDR3 in DNA: TGCGCCAGCAGCCCCAACCCAGGACAGGGACCCTACGAGCAGTACTTC.

V is TRBV13 and J is TRBJ2-7; 8 bases are shared with TRBD1. This CDR3 contains 15 residues. V lost 1 base, J lost 5 bases, and 7 bases stayed unmatched. Per germline, CDR1 PRHDT and CDR2 FYEKMQ (reference sequence). The DNA of the CDR3 is TGTGCCAGCAGCTTAGACCGGACAGGGAACGACGAGCAGTACTTC. Translating it yields CASSLDRTGNDEQYF.

The gene calls are TRBV7-2 and TRBJ1-2; D is ambiguous. Trimming took off 8 bases at V and 4 bases at J, with 8 bases between the two ends. The CDR3 spans 11 residues. Germline-derived CDR1 and CDR2 are SGHTA and FQGNSA. For the CDR3, the DNA is TGTGCCAGCGCACGGGTCTATGGCTACACCTTC. It specifies CASARVYGYTF. The whole variable domain, remainder taken from reference TRBV7-2 and TRBJ1-2, is GAGVSQSPSNKVTEKGKDVELRCDPISGHTALYWYRQSLGQGLEFLIYFQGNSAPDKSGLPSDRFSAERTGGSVSTLTIQRTQQEDSAVYLCASARVYGYTFGSGTRLTVV.

This chain connects TRBV5-1 to TRBJ2-3; 7 bases fit TRBD2. Per the germline V gene, CDR1 is SGHRS and CDR2 is YFSETQ. The CDR3 sequence is 15 residues long. Trimming cost V 2 bases and J 1 base; bases outside gene matches: 4. Written as DNA, the CDR3 is TGCGCCAGCAGCTTAGGCCTAGCGGGCACAGATACGCAGTATTTT. This encodes CASSLGLAGTDTQYF.

The chain recombines TRBV27 with TRBJ2-5, with D unclear. This CDR3 has 14 residues. The germline V and J ends were trimmed by 3 bases and 1 base, with 9 bases remaining between them. From germline, CDR1 is MNHEY and CDR2 SMNVEV (reference sequence). CDR3 sequence reads: CASSLSTPQETQYF. In DNA form, the CDR3 reads TGTGCCAGCAGTTTGTCGACACCCCAAGAGACCCAGTACTTC.

The chain recombines TRBV6-1 with TRBJ1-4, with 8 bases matching TRBD1. The CDR3 length is 18 residues. CDR1 is MNHNS and CDR2 is SASEGT in the germline V gene. V dropped 2 bases and J dropped 0; count of bases not matched to a gene: 8. Here the CDR3 DNA reads TGTGCCAGCAGTGAATTGGACAGGGCGGCGGCAACTAATGAAAAACTGTTTTTT. Its protein is CASSELDRAAATNEKLFF.

The chain uses TRBV28 and TRBJ2-7; 8 bases map to TRBD1. In germline, CDR1 is MDHEN, CDR2 SYDVKM. The CDR3 has 15 amino acids. The trim removed 5 bases at V and 2 bases at J, leaving 8 bases unmatched. The CDR3 here is CASSPNGQGTYEQYF. In DNA, the CDR3 is TGTGCCAGCAGTCCAAACGGACAGGGCACCTACGAGCAGTACTTC.